This T cell receptor beta chain was recorded in a study of metastatic and nonmetastatic thyroid tumors. Across the study: Repertoire comparison spanned blood and tumor or nodule tissue of malignant and benign thyroid patients. Overall study results and limits: Reported TCR beta diversity, measured in blood and tumor, was significantly higher for malignant thyroid tumors than for benign nodules.

Notes on this clone: As yet, its antigen is unknown.

Original handling: A distant-metastasis classifier for papillary thyroid cancer was built using CDR3 differences across clinicopathological groups. Using MiXCR, TCRdb reanalyzed the PCR reads. The V and J calls were not made by the authors but by TCRdb's processing. The table shows 39,000 or so clones, with around 43% occurring only once. Patients were all untreated before their thyroid surgery. The CDR3 consists of 14 residues. The V gene's germline CDR1 is MNHEY and CDR2 SVGEGT. Sequenced sample: tumor tissue. This receptor was obtained from a male donor with papillary thyroid cancer or a benign thyroid nodule (not recorded which). Some clones in this sample may be carry-over from other donors' samples. The rearrangement joins TRBV6-2 or TRBV6-3 to TRBJ2-7, with no clear D. The CDR3 region is CAKHLAGSLFEQYF. The CDR3 DNA reads as TGTGCGAAACACTTAGCTGGCTCCCTGTTCGAGCAGTACTTC.